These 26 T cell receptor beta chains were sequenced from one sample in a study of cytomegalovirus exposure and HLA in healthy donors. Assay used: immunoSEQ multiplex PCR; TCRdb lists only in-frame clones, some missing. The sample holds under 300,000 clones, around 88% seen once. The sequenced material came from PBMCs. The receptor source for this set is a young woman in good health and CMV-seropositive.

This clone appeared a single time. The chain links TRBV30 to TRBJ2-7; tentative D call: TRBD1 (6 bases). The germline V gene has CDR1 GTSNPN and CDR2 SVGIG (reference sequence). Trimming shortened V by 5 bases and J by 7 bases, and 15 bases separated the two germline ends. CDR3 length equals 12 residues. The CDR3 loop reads CAWDRPKGEQYF. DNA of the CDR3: TGTGCCTGGGACAGGCCGAAAGGGGAGCAGTACTTC.

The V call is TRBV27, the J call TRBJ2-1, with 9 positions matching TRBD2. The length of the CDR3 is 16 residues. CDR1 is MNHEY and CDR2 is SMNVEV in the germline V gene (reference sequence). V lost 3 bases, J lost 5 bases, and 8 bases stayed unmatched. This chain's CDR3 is CASSFIPGLAHNEQFF. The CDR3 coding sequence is TGTGCCAGCAGTTTTATTCCGGGACTAGCCCACAATGAGCAGTTCTTC.

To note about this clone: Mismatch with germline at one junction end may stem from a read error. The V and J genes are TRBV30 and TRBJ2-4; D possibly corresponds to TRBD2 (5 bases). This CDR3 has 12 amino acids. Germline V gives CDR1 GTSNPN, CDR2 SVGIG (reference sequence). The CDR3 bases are TGTGCCTGGAGTTCTTATAGCGCGAGTCTGCACTTC. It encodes CAWSSYSASLHF.

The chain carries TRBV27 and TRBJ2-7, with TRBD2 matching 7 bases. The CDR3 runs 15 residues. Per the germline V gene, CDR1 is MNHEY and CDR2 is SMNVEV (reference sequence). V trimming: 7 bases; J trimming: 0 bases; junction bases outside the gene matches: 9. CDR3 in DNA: TGTGCCAGCAACACTCTCCGGGACTACTCCTACGAGCAGTACTTC. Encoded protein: CASNTLRDYSYEQYF.

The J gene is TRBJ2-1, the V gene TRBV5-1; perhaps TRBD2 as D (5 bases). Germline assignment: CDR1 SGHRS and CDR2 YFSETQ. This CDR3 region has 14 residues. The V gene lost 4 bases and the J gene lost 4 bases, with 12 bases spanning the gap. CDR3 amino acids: CASSPGSTYNEQFF. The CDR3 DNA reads TGCGCCAGCAGCCCGGGGTCGACATACAATGAGCAGTTCTTC.

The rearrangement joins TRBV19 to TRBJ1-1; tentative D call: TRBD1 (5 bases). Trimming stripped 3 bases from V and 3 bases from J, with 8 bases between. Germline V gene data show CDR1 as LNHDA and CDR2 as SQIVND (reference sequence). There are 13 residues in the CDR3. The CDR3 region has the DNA TGTGCCAGTAGTATTCAGGGCCACACTGAAGCTTTCTTT. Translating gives CASSIQGHTEAFF. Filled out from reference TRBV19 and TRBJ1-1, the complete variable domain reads DGGITQSPKYLFRKEGQNVTLSCEQNLNHDAMYWYRQDPGQGLRLIYYSQIVNDFQKGDIAEGYSVSREKKESFPLTVTSAQKNPTAFYLCASSIQGHTEAFFGQGTRLTVV.

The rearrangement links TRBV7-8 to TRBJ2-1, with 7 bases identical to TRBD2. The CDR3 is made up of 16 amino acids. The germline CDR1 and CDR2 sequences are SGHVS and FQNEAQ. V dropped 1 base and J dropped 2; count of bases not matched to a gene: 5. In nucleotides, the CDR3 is TGTGCCAGCAGCTTAGGGGCTAGCGGAACCTACAATGAGCAGTTCTTC. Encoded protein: CASSLGASGTYNEQFF. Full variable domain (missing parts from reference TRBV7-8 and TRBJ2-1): GAGVSQSPRYKVAKRGQDVALRCDPISGHVSLFWYQQALGQGPEFLTYFQNEAQLDKSGLPSDRFFAERPEGSVSTLKIQRTQQEDSAVYLCASSLGASGTYNEQFFGPGTRLTVL.

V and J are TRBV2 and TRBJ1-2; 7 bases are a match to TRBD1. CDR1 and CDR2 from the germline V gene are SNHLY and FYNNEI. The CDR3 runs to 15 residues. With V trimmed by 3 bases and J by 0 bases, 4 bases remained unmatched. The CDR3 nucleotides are TGTGCCAGCAGTGATCTGGGACAGACTAACTATGGCTACACCTTC. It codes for CASSDLGQTNYGYTF.

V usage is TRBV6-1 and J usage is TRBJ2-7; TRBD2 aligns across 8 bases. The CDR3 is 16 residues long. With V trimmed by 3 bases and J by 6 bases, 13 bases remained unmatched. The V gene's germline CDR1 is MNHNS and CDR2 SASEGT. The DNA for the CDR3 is TGTGCCAGCAGTGACCAGCGGGAGAAGTCTGGCTTCGAGCAGTACTTC. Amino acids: CASSDQREKSGFEQYF.

CDR3 nucleotide sequence: TGCGCCAGCAGCTTGGCACCCTTCGGACGGACTCTCTCTGGAAACACCATATATTTT. Translating it yields CASSLAPFGRTLSGNTIYF. The rearrangement uses TRBV5-1 and TRBJ1-3; no definite D call. Germline V gene lookup returns CDR1 SGHRS and CDR2 YFSETQ. V lost 0 bases and J lost 0, with 19 bases in between. This CDR3 comprises 19 residues.

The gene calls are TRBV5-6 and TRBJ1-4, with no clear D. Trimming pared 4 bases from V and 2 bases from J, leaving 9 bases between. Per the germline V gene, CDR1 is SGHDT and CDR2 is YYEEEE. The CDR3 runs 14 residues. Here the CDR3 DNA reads TGTGCCAGCAGCCTCGTAGCGACTAATGAAAAACTGTTTTTT. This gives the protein CASSLVATNEKLFF.

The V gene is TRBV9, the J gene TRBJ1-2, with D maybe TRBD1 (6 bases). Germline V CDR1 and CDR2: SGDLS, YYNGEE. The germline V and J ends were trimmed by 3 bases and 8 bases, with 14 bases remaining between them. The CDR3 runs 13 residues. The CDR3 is CASSALTGGGYTF. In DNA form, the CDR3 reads TGTGCCAGCAGCGCCCTGACAGGAGGCGGCTACACCTTC.

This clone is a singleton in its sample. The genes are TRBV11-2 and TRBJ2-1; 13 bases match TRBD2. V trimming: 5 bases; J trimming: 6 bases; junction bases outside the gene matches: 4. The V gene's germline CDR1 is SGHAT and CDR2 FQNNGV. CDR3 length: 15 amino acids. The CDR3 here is CASSTLAGGFNEQFF. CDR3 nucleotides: TGTGCCAGCAGCACACTAGCGGGAGGGTTCAATGAGCAGTTCTTC.

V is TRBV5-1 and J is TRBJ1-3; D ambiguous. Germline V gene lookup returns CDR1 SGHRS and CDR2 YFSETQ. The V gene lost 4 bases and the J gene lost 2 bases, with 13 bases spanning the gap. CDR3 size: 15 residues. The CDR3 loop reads CASSDFLTPGNTIYF. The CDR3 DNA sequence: TGCGCCAGCAGCGATTTTCTAACTCCTGGAAACACCATATATTTT. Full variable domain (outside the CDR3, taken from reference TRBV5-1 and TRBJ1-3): KAGVTQTPRYLIKTRGQQVTLSCSPISGHRSVSWYQQTPGQGLQFLFEYFSETQRNKGNFPGRFSGRQFSNSRSEMNVSTLELGDSALYLCASSDFLTPGNTIYFGEGSWLTVV.

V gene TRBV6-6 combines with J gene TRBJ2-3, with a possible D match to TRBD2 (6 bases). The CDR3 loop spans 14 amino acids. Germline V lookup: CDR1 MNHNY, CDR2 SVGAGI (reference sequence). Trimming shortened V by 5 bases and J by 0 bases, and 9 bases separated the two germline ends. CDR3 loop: CASSGSGSTDTQYF. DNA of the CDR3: TGTGCCAGCAGTGGTAGCGGTAGCACAGATACGCAGTATTTT.

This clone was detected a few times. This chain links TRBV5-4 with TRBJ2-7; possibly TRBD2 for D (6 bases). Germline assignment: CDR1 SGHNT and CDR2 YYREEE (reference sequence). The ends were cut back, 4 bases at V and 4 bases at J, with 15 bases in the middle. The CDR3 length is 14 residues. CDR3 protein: CASSPWGEEYEQYF. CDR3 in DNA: TGTGCCAGCAGCCCCTGGGGGGAGGAATACGAGCAGTACTTC.

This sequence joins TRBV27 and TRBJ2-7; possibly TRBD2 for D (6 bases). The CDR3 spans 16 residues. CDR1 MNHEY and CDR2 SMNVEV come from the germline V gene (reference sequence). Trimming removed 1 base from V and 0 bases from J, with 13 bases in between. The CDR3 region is CASSLFGTVSSYEQYF. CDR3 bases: TGTGCCAGCAGTTTATTTGGGACTGTTAGCTCCTACGAGCAGTACTTC.

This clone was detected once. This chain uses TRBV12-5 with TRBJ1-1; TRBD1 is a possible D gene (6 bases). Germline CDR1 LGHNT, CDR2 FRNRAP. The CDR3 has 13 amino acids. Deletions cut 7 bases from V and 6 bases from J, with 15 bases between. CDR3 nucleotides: TGTGCTAGTGTCCAGGGGCAAAAGGCTGAAGCTTTCTTT. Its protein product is CASVQGQKAEAFF.

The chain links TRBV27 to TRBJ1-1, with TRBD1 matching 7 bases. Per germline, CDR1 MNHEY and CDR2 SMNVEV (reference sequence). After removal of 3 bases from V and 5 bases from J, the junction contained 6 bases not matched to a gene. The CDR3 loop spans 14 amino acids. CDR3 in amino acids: CASSLYRRGTEAFF. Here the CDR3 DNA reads TGTGCCAGCAGTTTGTACCGCAGGGGGACTGAAGCTTTCTTT.

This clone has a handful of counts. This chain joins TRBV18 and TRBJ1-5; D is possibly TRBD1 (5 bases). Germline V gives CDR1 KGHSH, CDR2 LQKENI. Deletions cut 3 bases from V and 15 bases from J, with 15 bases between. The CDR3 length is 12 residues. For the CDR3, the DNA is TGTGCCAGCTCACCCACCGCAGGGTCATTGCATTTT. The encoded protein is CASSPTAGSLHF.

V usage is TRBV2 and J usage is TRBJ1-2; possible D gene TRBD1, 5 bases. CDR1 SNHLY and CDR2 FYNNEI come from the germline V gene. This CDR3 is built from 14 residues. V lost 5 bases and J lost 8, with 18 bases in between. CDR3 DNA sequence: TGTGCCAGCAGTTCTGGCGGGGGGGATGTCGGCTACACCTTC. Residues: CASSSGGGDVGYTF. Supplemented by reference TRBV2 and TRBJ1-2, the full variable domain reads EPEVTQTPSHQVTQMGQEVILRCVPISNHLYFYWYRQILGQKVEFLVSFYNNEISEKSEIFDDQFSVERPDGSNFTLKIRSTKLEDSAMYFCASSSGGGDVGYTFGSGTRLTVV.

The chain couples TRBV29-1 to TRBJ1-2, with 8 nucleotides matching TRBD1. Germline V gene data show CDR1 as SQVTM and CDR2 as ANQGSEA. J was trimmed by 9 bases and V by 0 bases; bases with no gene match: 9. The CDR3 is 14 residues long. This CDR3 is CSVEDGGQGMRYTF. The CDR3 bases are TGCAGCGTTGAAGACGGAGGACAGGGTATGCGCTACACCTTC.

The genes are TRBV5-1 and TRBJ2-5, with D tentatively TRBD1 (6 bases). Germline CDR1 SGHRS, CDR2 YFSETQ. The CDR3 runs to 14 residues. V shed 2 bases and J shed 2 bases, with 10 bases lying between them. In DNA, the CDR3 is TGCGCCAGCAGCTTAGGGGACATACAAGAGACCCAGTACTTC. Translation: CASSLGDIQETQYF.

CDR3 nucleotide sequence: TGCAGCGTTGAAGGCGGGGCGACAGATACGCAGTATTTT. Its translation is CSVEGGATDTQYF. This chain uses TRBV29-1 with TRBJ2-3; TRBD2 is a possible D gene (6 bases). This CDR3 is 13 amino acids long. The germline V gene encodes CDR1 SQVTM and CDR2 ANQGSEA. V was trimmed by 1 base and J by 3 bases, leaving 8 bases between them.

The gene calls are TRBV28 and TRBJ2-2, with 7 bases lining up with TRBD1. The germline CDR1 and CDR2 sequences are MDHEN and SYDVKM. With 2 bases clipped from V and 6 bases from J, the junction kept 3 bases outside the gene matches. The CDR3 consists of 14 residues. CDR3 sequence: CASSLRGGPGELFF. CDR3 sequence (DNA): TGTGCCAGCAGTTTAAGAGGGGGCCCCGGGGAGCTGTTTTTT.

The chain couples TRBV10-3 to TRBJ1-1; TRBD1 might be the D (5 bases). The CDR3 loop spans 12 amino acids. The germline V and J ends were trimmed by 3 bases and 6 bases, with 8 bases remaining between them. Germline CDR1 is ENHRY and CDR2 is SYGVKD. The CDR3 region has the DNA TGTGCCATCAGTGATACGGGGGCTGAAGCTTTCTTT. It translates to CAISDTGAEAFF.